These T cell receptor beta chains were read from a single sample in a study of blood T cell repertoires in COVID-19. TCRdb keeps only in-frame clones here, not all; method: immunoSEQ multiplex PCR. The table records just over 250,000 clones, around 80% of them present only once. Source material: PBMCs or T cells enriched from blood (not recorded which). These TCRs come from a man aged 25-40 years with acute COVID-19. CDR3s include the opening cysteine and the closing phenylalanine or tryptophan. D genes are given only for firm matches. The size of a clone is reported for some rows only, either as once, few or many, or as a class for expanded clones.

V	length	size	J	D	CDR3	DNA
TRBV5-6	14	.	TRBJ1-2	.	CASSLVGSSYGYTF	TGTGCCAGCAGCTTGGTCGGGTCTAGCTATGGCTACACCTTC
TRBV7-9	13	few	TRBJ1-2	.	CASSPQGVGGYTF	TGTGCCAGCAGCCCTCAAGGGGTGGGGGGCTACACCTTC
TRBV19	14	once	TRBJ2-3	TRBD2	CASRLAGDKDTQYF	TGTGCCAGTCGACTAGCGGGGGACAAAGATACGCAGTATTTT
TRBV19	14	.	TRBJ2-1	TRBD1	CASNRGREGNEQFF	TGTGCCAGTAATAGGGGGCGTGAAGGGAATGAGCAGTTCTTC
TRBV29-1	14	.	TRBJ1-1	.	CSVRSGRLNTEAFF	TGCAGCGTCAGAAGCGGCCGATTGAACACTGAAGCTTTCTTT
TRBV7-9	16	.	TRBJ2-3	.	CASSLLLGGATDTQYF	TGTGCCAGCAGCTTACTCCTAGGGGGGGCCACAGATACGCAGTATTTT
TRBV9	14	.	TRBJ1-2	.	CASSGGGDRYGYTF	TGTGCCAGCAGCGGCGGCGGGGATCGGTATGGCTACACCTTC
TRBV5-4	15	.	TRBJ1-2	TRBD1	CASSLGRQGLEGYTF	TGTGCCAGCAGCTTGGGGCGACAGGGGCTCGAAGGCTACACCTTC
TRBV7-6	13	.	TRBJ1-6	.	CASSLGANSPLHF	TGTGCCAGCAGCTTAGGAGCTAATTCACCCCTCCACTTT
TRBV11-3	16	once	TRBJ2-5	TRBD1	CASSLPGDRDRETQYF	TGTGCCAGCAGCTTACCAGGGGACAGGGACCGAGAGACCCAGTACTTC
TRBV30	18	.	TRBJ2-1	.	CAWSSTGVSARSYNEQFF	TGTGCCTGGAGTTCTACAGGAGTAAGTGCCAGGTCCTACAATGAGCAGTTCTTC
TRBV5-1	15	few	TRBJ1-6	TRBD1	CASSTGQANNSPLHF	TGTGCCAGCAGCACCGGACAGGCTAATAATTCACCCCTCCACTTT
TRBV24-1	20	.	TRBJ1-3	.	CATSDFDTWGHWNSGNTIYF	TGTGCCACCAGTGATTTTGATACTTGGGGACATTGGAACTCTGGAAACACCATATATTTT
TRBV11-3	17	.	TRBJ2-3	TRBD2	CASSSFSLAGWTDTQYF	TGTGCCAGCAGCTCCTTCTCACTAGCGGGATGGACAGATACGCAGTATTTT
TRBV4-1	17	.	TRBJ2-1	TRBD2	CASSQETASGAYNEQFF	TGCGCCAGCAGCCAAGAGACGGCTAGCGGAGCATACAATGAGCAGTTCTTC
TRBV12-3/TRBV12-4	12	.	TRBJ1-2	.	CASSSGFYGYTF	TGTGCCAGCAGCTCAGGGTTCTATGGCTACACCTTC
TRBV29-1	13	.	TRBJ1-4	.	CSVSRDMKEKLFF	TGCAGCGTTTCTCGGGACATGAAGGAAAAACTGTTTTTT
TRBV28	14	once	TRBJ2-2	TRBD1	CASSSLTGLGELFF	TGTGCCAGCAGTTCCCTGACAGGGCTCGGGGAGCTGTTTTTT
TRBV18	17	.	TRBJ1-3	.	CASSPEYRVRSGNTIYF	TGTGCCAGCTCACCCGAATACAGGGTTCGCTCTGGAAACACCATATATTTT
TRBV5-1	13	.	TRBJ1-6	TRBD1	CASRDSNSSPLHF	TGTGCCAGCCGGGACAGTAATAGCTCACCCCTCCACTTT
TRBV2	15	.	TRBJ1-6	.	CASSERQGSNSPLHF	TGTGCCAGCAGTGAAAGGCAGGGTAGTAATTCACCCCTCCACTTT
TRBV23-1	13	few	TRBJ1-2	.	CASPFLGGYGYTF	TGCGCCAGCCCCTTCTTAGGCGGCTACGGCTACACCTTC
TRBV28	16	.	TRBJ2-1	TRBD2	CASTVLAGGSYNEQFF	TGTGCCAGCACGGTACTAGCGGGAGGTTCCTACAATGAGCAGTTCTTC
TRBV24-1	16	.	TRBJ1-2	.	CATSDGGHDNNYGYTF	TGTGCCACCAGTGATGGGGGACACGACAACAACTATGGCTACACCTTC
TRBV11-2	12	many	TRBJ1-2	.	CASSQGGLGYTF	TGTGCCAGCAGCCAAGGAGGGCTCGGCTACACCTTC
TRBV6-5	15	.	TRBJ2-3	TRBD2	CASRTTSGGTDTQYF	TGTGCCAGCAGGACAACTAGCGGGGGAACAGATACGCAGTATTTT
TRBV6-5	14	.	TRBJ2-6	.	CASSQGSGANVLTF	TGTGCCAGCAGTCAGGGATCCGGGGCCAACGTCCTGACTTTC
TRBV5-6	18	.	TRBJ2-6	TRBD1	CASSLGPGGLEGANVLTF	TGTGCCAGCAGCTTGGGTCCAGGGGGCTTGGAAGGGGCCAACGTCCTGACTTTC
TRBV7-9	13	.	TRBJ2-3	.	CASSSPLADTQYF	TGTGCCAGCAGCTCCCCTTTAGCTGATACGCAGTATTTT
TRBV11-3	16	.	TRBJ2-1	TRBD2	CASSLVSLAGYNEQFF	TGTGCCAGCAGCTTAGTTAGTCTAGCGGGGTACAATGAGCAGTTCTTC
TRBV2	16	.	TRBJ2-3	TRBD1	CASSERDRGKADTQYF	TGTGCCAGCAGTGAAAGGGACAGGGGTAAGGCAGATACGCAGTATTTT
TRBV27	11	few	TRBJ2-3	.	CASSSADTQYF	TGTGCCAGCAGTTCGGCAGATACGCAGTATTTT
TRBV5-4	16	.	TRBJ1-1	TRBD1	CASSLRQGSLNTEAFF	TGTGCCAGCAGCTTGAGACAGGGATCCCTGAACACTGAAGCTTTCTTT
TRBV2	16	.	TRBJ2-3	TRBD2	CASSPYLAGVSDTQYF	TGTGCCAGCAGTCCGTACCTAGCGGGGGTTTCAGATACGCAGTATTTT
TRBV28	14	.	TRBJ1-1	.	CASTLVQMNTEAFF	TGTGCCAGCACCTTGGTGCAGATGAACACTGAAGCTTTCTTT
TRBV7-8	14	.	TRBJ1-2	TRBD1	CASSFDRVLRGYTF	TGTGCCAGCAGCTTCGACAGGGTACTGCGCGGCTACACCTTC
TRBV7-9	15	.	TRBJ1-1	.	CASSLGRVMNTEAFF	TGTGCCAGCAGTCTTGGGAGGGTAATGAACACTGAAGCTTTCTTT
TRBV5-1	19	once	TRBJ1-4	.	CASSLATGSSSMTNEKLFF	TGTGCCAGCAGCTTGGCTACAGGGAGTTCCAGTATGACTAATGAAAAACTGTTTTTT
TRBV19	16	.	TRBJ2-1	TRBD2	CASSMKAGGVNNEQFF	TGTGCCAGTAGTATGAAAGCGGGAGGGGTAAACAATGAGCAGTTCTTC
TRBV29-1	15	.	TRBJ2-1	TRBD2	CSVYTGTSRVNEQFF	TGCAGCGTTTACACCGGGACTAGCAGAGTCAATGAGCAGTTCTTC
TRBV24-1	16	.	TRBJ2-3	TRBD2	CATSDSGREVTDTQYF	TGTGCCACCAGTGATTCAGGACGGGAGGTCACAGATACGCAGTATTTT
TRBV5-1	15	.	TRBJ2-2	.	CASSFSGIRAGELFF	TGTGCCAGCAGCTTCTCAGGGATTCGTGCCGGGGAGCTGTTTTTT
TRBV29-1	13	once	TRBJ2-3	TRBD1	CSVRTGWVDTQYF	TGCAGCGTCCGGACAGGGTGGGTAGATACGCAGTATTTT
TRBV7-9	13	.	TRBJ1-2	TRBD1	CASSLGQGDGYTF	TGTGCCAGCAGCTTAGGACAGGGAGACGGCTACACCTTC
TRBV5-1	14	.	TRBJ1-6	TRBD1	CASRLGQPDQPLHF	TGCGCCAGCAGGTTGGGACAGCCAGACCAACCCCTCCACTTT
TRBV7-8	14	.	TRBJ1-2	.	CASSPGQGNYGYTF	TGTGCCAGCAGCCCCGGGCAGGGTAACTATGGCTACACCTTC
TRBV19	13	.	TRBJ2-5	TRBD1	CASRGQVGETQYF	TGTGCCAGTAGAGGACAGGTTGGAGAGACCCAGTACTTC
TRBV11-1	13	.	TRBJ1-1	.	CASSLSRNTEAFF	TGTGCCAGCAGCTTATCCCGGAACACTGAAGCTTTCTTT
TRBV5-1	15	once	TRBJ2-3	TRBD2	CASTLAGAETDTQYF	TGTGCCAGCACACTAGCGGGAGCGGAGACAGATACGCAGTATTTT
TRBV7-8	19	.	TRBJ1-5	TRBD1	CASSHKVHRDRVINQPQHF	TGTGCCAGCAGCCACAAGGTCCACCGGGACAGGGTAATCAATCAGCCCCAGCATTTT
TRBV4-3	13	.	TRBJ1-3	.	CASSQEGGNTIYF	TGCGCCAGCAGCCAAGAGGGCGGAAACACCATATATTTT
TRBV4-1	16	.	TRBJ1-5	.	CASSQDLWGGEQPQHF	TGCGCCAGCAGCCAAGATCTGTGGGGGGGAGAGCAGCCCCAGCATTTT